This T cell receptor (beta chain) was obtained from a study of beta chain features in type 1 diabetes. For the study at large: Across every sample, 100 million to 130 million sorted cells were examined in total.

This clone was counted a few times. Its antigen is undetermined. Investigators reverse transcribed all isolated RNA, so they sequenced expressed TCRB transcripts. The assay was immunoSEQ multiplex PCR, and TCRdb's table has in-frame clones only and misses some. The sample records about 340,000 clones, around 8% being singletons. Based on CD45RO/CCR7/CD25/CD127/CD95/CD27, CD4+ regulatory, stem cell-like memory, naive and central memory cells were sorted. The authors obtained over 95% purity in all sorted populations. Study-wide results and limits: Among type 1 diabetes patients, VDJ junctions had fewer insertions and more deletions.

The CDR3 length is 15 residues. Germline-derived CDR1 and CDR2 are LNHDA and SQIVND (reference sequence). With V trimmed by 3 bases and J by 4 bases, 7 bases remained unmatched. Sequencing input: central memory CD4+ T cells from blood. This chain links TRBV19 with TRBJ2-5; 8 nucleotides align to TRBD2. This sequence was found in a woman between 18 and 29 years old in good health. CDR3 DNA sequence: TGTGCCAGTAGTATGGTAGCGGGAAGAAGAGAGACCCAGTACTTC. Protein sequence: CASSMVAGRRETQYF.